The clone carrying this T cell receptor beta chain was counted a single time. This sample is drawn from a study of blood T cell repertoires in COVID-19. Across the whole study: Some COVID-19 samples were acute and others convalescent; all came from the United States, Italy and Spain.

CDR3 length equals 14 residues. Trimming removed 2 bases at V and 0 bases at J, with 7 bases between. Germline V gene sequence: CDR1 KGHSH, CDR2 LQKENI. As handled by the study authors: For nucleated cells, counts were estimated from reference gene primer amplification. Assay used: immunoSEQ multiplex PCR; TCRdb lists only in-frame clones, some missing. The D gene and trimming were derived from the DNA, and the V and J assignments and clone size from that table. The table shows a few hundred thousand clones, with about 85% occurring only once. The TCR comes from a woman aged 80 or over with COVID-19, enrolled during active disease. The sequenced sample was peripheral blood. The rearrangement links TRBV18 to TRBJ1-1, with D uncertain. CDR3 sequence reads: CASSPSQLNTEAFF. CDR3 in DNA: TGTGCCAGCTCACCAAGCCAACTGAACACTGAAGCTTTCTTT.